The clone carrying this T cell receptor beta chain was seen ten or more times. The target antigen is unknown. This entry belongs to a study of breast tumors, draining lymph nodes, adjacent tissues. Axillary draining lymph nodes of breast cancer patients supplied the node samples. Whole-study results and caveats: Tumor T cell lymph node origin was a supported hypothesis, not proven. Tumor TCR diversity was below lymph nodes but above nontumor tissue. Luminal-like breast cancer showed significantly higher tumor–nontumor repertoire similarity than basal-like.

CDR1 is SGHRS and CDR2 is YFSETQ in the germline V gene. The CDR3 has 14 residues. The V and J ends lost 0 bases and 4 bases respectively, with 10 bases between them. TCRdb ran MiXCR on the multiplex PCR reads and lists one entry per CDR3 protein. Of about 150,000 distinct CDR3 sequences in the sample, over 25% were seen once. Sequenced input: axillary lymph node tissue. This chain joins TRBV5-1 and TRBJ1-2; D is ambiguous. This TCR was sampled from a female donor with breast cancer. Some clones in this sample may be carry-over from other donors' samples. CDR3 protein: CASSLVEGRYGYTF. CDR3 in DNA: TGCGCCAGCAGCTTGGTGGAGGGCCGCTATGGCTACACCTTC.